The sequence of this T cell receptor (beta chain) was determined in a study of Graves' ophthalmopathy and Graves' hyperthyroidism. On the study more broadly: Stable hyperthyroid donors showed no ophthalmopathy during 18 months follow-up. Overall study results and limits: Among thyroid clonotypes expanded above 0.001 frequency, most also appeared in blood.

Regarding this clonotype: Its target is unknown.

For repertoire sequencing, the TCR beta CDR3 regions were amplified from RNA transcripts. The first round was an RT-PCR with HTBI primers, and the second round was a multiplex PCR. TCRdb recomputed calls from the multiplex PCR reads with MiXCR, one row per CDR3 protein. Of over a million distinct CDR3 sequences in the sample, 35% to 45% were seen once. Germline CDR1 SGHTA, CDR2 FQGNSA. The CDR3 sequence is 12 residues long. Trimming stripped 11 bases from V and 7 bases from J, with 17 bases between. Enrollment excluded any patients with other autoimmune diseases, uncontrolled infections, pregnancy or lactation.

The chain carries TRBV7-2 and TRBJ1-2, with a tentative D call TRBD1 (5 bases). What was sequenced was peripheral blood or thyroid tissue (not recorded which). This receptor was taken from an adult man with Graves' hyperthyroidism. The CDR3 is CAWSAGSIGYTF. The DNA for the CDR3 is TGTGCCTGGAGTGCAGGGAGCATTGGCTACACCTTC.